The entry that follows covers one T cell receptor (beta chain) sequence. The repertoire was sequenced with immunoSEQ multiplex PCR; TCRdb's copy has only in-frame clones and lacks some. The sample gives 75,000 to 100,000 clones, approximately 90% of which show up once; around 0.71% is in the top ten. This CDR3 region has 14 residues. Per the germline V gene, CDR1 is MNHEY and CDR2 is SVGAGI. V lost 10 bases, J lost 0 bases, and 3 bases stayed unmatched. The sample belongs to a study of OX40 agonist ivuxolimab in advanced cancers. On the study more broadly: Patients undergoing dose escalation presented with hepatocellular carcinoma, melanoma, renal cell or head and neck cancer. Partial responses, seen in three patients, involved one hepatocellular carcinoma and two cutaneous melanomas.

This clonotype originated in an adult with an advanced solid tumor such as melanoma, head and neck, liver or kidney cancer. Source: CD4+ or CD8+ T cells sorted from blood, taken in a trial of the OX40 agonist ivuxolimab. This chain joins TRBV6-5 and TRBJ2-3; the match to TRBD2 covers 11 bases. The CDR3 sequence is CATRLAGSTDTQYF. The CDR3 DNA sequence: TGTGCCACCCGACTAGCGGGAAGCACAGATACGCAGTATTTT.